This T cell receptor beta chain originates from a study of blood T cell repertoires in COVID-19. Looking at the study overall: Specimens from acute and convalescent COVID-19 originated in the United States, Italy and Spain. Sources were T cells, B-cell-depleted T cells, or PBMCs; the material itself was cDNA or gDNA.

Original analysis: How many nucleated cells were present was estimated from reference gene primer amplification. Profiled with immunoSEQ multiplex PCR; TCRdb holds only in-frame clones, not every one. Clone size and the V and J calls come from that table; the DNA yielded D and trimming. In the table there are fewer than 200,000 clones, about four fifths of which are singletons. Sequencing was done on a sample of peripheral blood. The origin of this receptor is a woman in her seventies who had recovered from COVID-19.

The CDR3 coding sequence is TGTGCCAGCAGCAAAGGGCACCGGAGGACCGGGGAGCTGTTTTTT. It specifies CASSKGHRRTGELFF. The chain employs TRBV21-1 and TRBJ2-2; TRBD2, the table's D call, lacks a check against the DNA. TRBV21-1 represents a pseudogene. The CDR3 is made up of 15 amino acids.